Listed below are T cell receptor beta chains from one sample, sequenced in a study of blood T cells in healthy people across ages. TCRdb re-derived calls from the 5' RACE reads in MiXCR, one entry per CDR3 protein. The table lists around 600,000 distinct CDR3 sequences, roughly 48% of them singletons. The sample comprised blood. The origin of the receptors is a man at least 80 years old in good health. The CDR3 runs from the conserved cysteine through the conserved F or W. The D gene is left open where the match is weak. Clone size appears in some rows only: once, few, many, or a class for an expanded clone.

d_gene	v_gene	j_gene	abundance	CDR3aa	CDR3nt
NA	TRBV20-1	TRBJ2-7	NA	CSARDLQSSYEQYF	TGCAGTGCCAGGGACTTGCAGAGCTCCTACGAGCAGTACTTC
NA	TRBV7-2	TRBJ2-4	NA	CASSSTGTKNIQYF	TGTGCCAGCAGCTCCACAGGGACCAAAAACATTCAGTACTTC
NA	TRBV7-2	TRBJ1-4	NA	CASSFSGARLATNEKLFF	TGTGCCAGCAGCTTTAGCGGGGCGCGACTTGCAACTAATGAAAAACTGTTTTTT
TRBD2	TRBV10-3	TRBJ2-3	few	CAISESGRVTLTSTDTQYF	TGTGCCATCAGTGAAAGCGGGAGGGTAACACTAACTAGCACAGATACGCAGTATTTT
NA	TRBV12-3/TRBV12-4	TRBJ1-2	few	CASTLGRTSGYTF	TGTGCCAGCACCCTAGGAAGGACGTCAGGCTACACCTTC
NA	TRBV11-2	TRBJ2-7	few	CASSFGEGEQYF	TGTGCCAGCAGCTTCGGGGAAGGGGAGCAGTACTTC
NA	TRBV5-1	TRBJ2-5	NA	CASSLGRGSEETQYF	TGCGCCAGCAGCTTGGGGAGGGGCTCGGAGGAGACCCAGTACTTC
TRBD1	TRBV6-5	TRBJ1-1	few	CASSYINTGVNTEAFF	TGTGCCAGCAGTTACATAAACACAGGGGTGAACACTGAAGCTTTCTTT
NA	TRBV7-8	TRBJ1-5	NA	CASRPRVEGQPQHF	TGTGCCAGCCGTCCCAGGGTTGAAGGTCAGCCCCAGCATTTT
TRBD2	TRBV6-5	TRBJ2-5	NA	CASSPSPAGVNNEQYF	TGTGCCAGCAGTCCCTCCCCGGCGGGAGTGAATAATGAGCAGTACTTC
NA	TRBV21-1	TRBJ1-5	NA	CASSPPSGRINQPQHF	TGTGCCAGCAGCCCCCCCTCGGGACGGATCAATCAGCCCCAGCATTTT
TRBD1	TRBV25-1	TRBJ2-7	NA	CASSEYGTGTYEQYF	TGTGCCAGCAGTGAATATGGGACAGGAACCTACGAGCAGTACTTC
NA	TRBV30	TRBJ2-2	few	CAWRGAGRVGELFF	TGTGCCTGGAGAGGCGCTGGTAGGGTCGGGGAGCTGTTTTTT
NA	TRBV10-3	TRBJ1-1	NA	CAISVREDIEAFF	TGTGCCATCAGTGTCAGGGAGGACATTGAAGCTTTCTTT
NA	TRBV4-1	TRBJ1-1	NA	CASSQGSGQSNTEAFF	TGCGCCAGCAGCCAAGGATCTGGACAGTCGAACACTGAAGCTTTCTTT
NA	TRBV6-6	TRBJ2-1	few	CASSYSRSEQFF	TGTGCCAGCAGTTACTCGAGGAGCGAGCAGTTCTTC
NA	TRBV6-5	TRBJ2-1	few	CASSDCSRKDEQFF	TGTGCCAGCAGTGACTGTTCGAGGAAGGATGAGCAGTTCTTC
NA	TRBV7-2	TRBJ2-7	NA	CASSSRQAGVGEQYF	TGTGCCAGCAGCTCCCGACAGGCAGGGGTTGGCGAGCAGTACTTC
NA	TRBV7-2	TRBJ2-3	few	CASGQNLQTQYF	TGTGCCAGCGGACAGAATCTGCAAACGCAGTATTTT
NA	TRBV12-3/TRBV12-4	TRBJ1-2	NA	CASSGSRAGKGYTF	TGTGCCAGCAGTGGCAGCCGGGCAGGGAAGGGCTACACCTTC
TRBD1	TRBV6-5	TRBJ2-5	many	CASRSRDSRLETQYF	TGTGCCAGCAGATCCCGGGACAGTCGTTTGGAGACCCAGTACTTC
NA	TRBV10-3	TRBJ2-7	NA	CAISEYRGETYEQYF	TGTGCCATCAGTGAGTATCGGGGCGAAACCTACGAGCAGTACTTC
NA	TRBV9	TRBJ1-1	few	CASSFQTELNTEAFF	TGTGCCAGCAGCTTTCAAACAGAATTGAACACTGAAGCTTTCTTT
NA	TRBV27	TRBJ2-4	few	CANFRGRNAKNIQYF	TGTGCCAACTTCCGGGGCCGAAACGCCAAAAACATTCAGTACTTC
TRBD2	TRBV27	TRBJ2-3	few	CASTSLALGAGVRTDTQYF	TGTGCCAGCACATCTTTAGCTCTTGGGGCGGGAGTGCGGACAGATACGCAGTATTTT
TRBD2	TRBV29-1	TRBJ2-1	NA	CSVETPSGRIEQFF	TGCAGCGTTGAAACCCCTAGCGGGCGAATAGAGCAGTTCTTC
TRBD1	TRBV9	TRBJ1-2	few	CASSVPGGADPGYGYTF	TGTGCCAGCAGCGTGCCAGGGGGGGCGGATCCTGGCTATGGCTACACCTTC
NA	TRBV7-2	TRBJ2-3	many	CASSLGGGRSTDTQYF	TGTGCCAGCAGCTTAGGGGGCGGCCGGAGCACAGATACGCAGTATTTT
TRBD2	TRBV12-3/TRBV12-4	TRBJ2-7	NA	CASSLGLAAISSYEQYF	TGTGCCAGCAGTTTAGGCCTAGCGGCGATAAGCTCCTACGAGCAGTACTTC
TRBD2	TRBV7-2	TRBJ2-5	NA	CASSQALAEETQYF	TGTGCCAGCAGCCAGGCCCTAGCGGAAGAGACCCAGTACTTC
NA	TRBV18	TRBJ2-1	NA	CASSVAGANYNEQFF	TGTGCCAGCTCAGTTGCGGGGGCTAACTACAATGAGCAGTTCTTC
NA	TRBV7-2	TRBJ2-7	NA	CASSPRQWYEQYF	TGTGCCAGCAGCCCCCGACAGTGGTACGAGCAGTACTTC
NA	TRBV12-3/TRBV12-4	TRBJ1-2	NA	CASSRGGNQRGYTF	TGTGCCAGCAGCCGTGGGGGCAATCAAAGAGGCTACACCTTC
NA	TRBV20-1	TRBJ2-7	few	CSATSGEGPTYEQYF	TGCAGTGCTACTTCAGGGGAGGGGCCAACCTACGAGCAGTACTTC
TRBD1	TRBV5-6	TRBJ2-4	NA	CASSFTGAENIQYF	TGTGCCAGCAGCTTCACAGGGGCCGAAAACATTCAGTACTTC
NA	TRBV4-3	TRBJ2-3	NA	CASSQGTTQYF	TGCGCCAGCAGCCAAGGCACGACGCAGTATTTT
TRBD2	TRBV7-2	TRBJ2-2	once	CASSLGRGASGSSSGELFF	TGTGCCAGCAGCTTAGGTAGAGGGGCTAGCGGGAGCTCGTCCGGGGAGCTGTTTTTT
NA	TRBV12-3/TRBV12-4	TRBJ2-1	once	CASTPELSYNEQFF	TGTGCCAGCACCCCAGAGCTGTCCTACAATGAGCAGTTCTTC
TRBD1	TRBV12-3/TRBV12-4	TRBJ1-2	NA	CASSSGQEKIHNYGYTF	TGTGCCAGCAGTTCTGGACAGGAAAAGATACATAACTATGGCTACACCTTC
NA	TRBV5-1	TRBJ2-6	NA	CASSTTGTGANVLTF	TGCGCCAGCAGCACAACAGGGACTGGGGCCAACGTCCTGACTTTC
TRBD2	TRBV29-1	TRBJ2-2	NA	CSVGLAGGPTGELFF	TGCAGCGTTGGACTAGCGGGAGGGCCCACCGGGGAGCTGTTTTTT
TRBD1	TRBV14	TRBJ2-4	NA	CASSPRGPGRVAKNIQYF	TGTGCCAGCAGCCCCAGGGGGCCGGGACGGGTAGCCAAAAACATTCAGTACTTC
NA	TRBV7-2	TRBJ2-7	many	CASSLEQVMSSYEQYF	TGTGCCAGCAGCTTAGAGCAGGTGATGAGCTCCTACGAGCAGTACTTC
NA	TRBV25-1	TRBJ1-2	NA	CASTDGFRGYTF	TGTGCCAGCACCGACGGTTTCAGGGGCTACACCTTC
NA	TRBV7-2	TRBJ2-1	NA	CASSFSPSVRNEQFF	TGTGCCAGCAGCTTCTCGCCTAGCGTTAGGAATGAGCAGTTCTTC
TRBD2	TRBV6-6	TRBJ2-1	many	CASSYGTSPFF	TGTGCCAGCAGTTACGGGACTAGCCCGTTCTTC
NA	TRBV7-2	TRBJ1-1	NA	CASSFLATGDTEAFF	TGTGCCAGCAGCTTCCTGGCGACGGGAGACACTGAAGCTTTCTTT
NA	TRBV27	TRBJ2-7	NA	CASSGAGPSYEQYF	TGTGCCAGCAGTGGCGCGGGACCCTCCTACGAGCAGTACTTC
NA	TRBV6-6	TRBJ2-1	NA	CASSPSFSGIKDNEQFF	TGTGCCAGCAGTCCGTCCTTTTCCGGGATAAAGGACAATGAGCAGTTCTTC
TRBD1	TRBV2	TRBJ2-5	NA	CASSGDRGTQYF	TGTGCCAGCAGTGGGGACAGGGGGACCCAGTACTTC
NA	TRBV7-2	TRBJ2-5	few	CASSLVRGQETQYF	TGTGCCAGCAGCTTAGTAAGGGGGCAAGAGACCCAGTACTTC